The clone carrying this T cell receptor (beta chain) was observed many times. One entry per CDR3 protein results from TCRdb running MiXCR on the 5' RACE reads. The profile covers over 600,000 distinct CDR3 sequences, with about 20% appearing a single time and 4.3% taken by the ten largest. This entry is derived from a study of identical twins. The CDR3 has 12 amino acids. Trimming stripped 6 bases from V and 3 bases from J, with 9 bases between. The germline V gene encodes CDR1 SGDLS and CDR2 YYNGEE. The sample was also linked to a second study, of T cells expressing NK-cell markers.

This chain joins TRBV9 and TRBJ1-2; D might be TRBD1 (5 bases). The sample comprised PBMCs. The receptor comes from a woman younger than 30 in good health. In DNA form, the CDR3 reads TGTGCCAGCAAAGGGGTAGACTATGGCTACACCTTC. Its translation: CASKGVDYGYTF. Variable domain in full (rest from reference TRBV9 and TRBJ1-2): DSGVTQTPKHLITATGQRVTLRCSPRSGDLSVYWYQQSLDQGLQFLIQYYNGEERAKGNILERFSAQQFPDLHSELNLSSLELGDSALYFCASKGVDYGYTFGSGTRLTVV.